This entry describes one T cell receptor (beta chain). Which antigen it targets is not known. One base away there is no much larger clone; base qualities are not given. These data originate in a study of human T cells and chemical hapten exposure (dated by TCRdb to about 2021). Study-level background: For sensitization, 2% DPC in acetone was applied to a roughly 2 cm by roughly 2 cm area of upper inner arm skin. Throughout the study period of roughly five months, patients also received therapeutic DPC doses to the scalp every week. Patch testing was performed on the upper back with Finn chambers containing 0.01% DPC, and the patch tests were scored after 6 days according to International Contact Dermatitis Research Group standards. The mostly female patient cohort included alopecia areata with under or over 50% scalp involvement, alopecia totalis and alopecia universalis. Libraries were pooled for sequencing, and variation in per-sample TCR yields was attributed mainly to small differences in library volumes within the pool. This study followed changes in the peripheral blood TCR repertoire in vivo during primary and secondary sensitization of alopecia patients to the hapten diphenylcyclopropenone (DPC). Blood samples were taken from patients before sensitization (week 0) and then at 2, 6 and about 24 weeks after DPC sensitization. Roughly 30 alopecia patients gave blood for TCR sequencing at one to four time points (pre-sensitization, 2, 6 and 24 weeks).

General findings and caveats noted by the study authors: All patients had alopecia, a presumed autoimmune disease, so their immune response might differ from that of healthy individuals. After repeated subsampling, changes were observed in the strength of the expansion versus patch-test correlation and in the threshold at which the correlation became significant. Patch test score correlated positively with the number of PT1 expanded TCRs, reaching significance at thresholds 8, 16 and 32 but not at 4. Expanded TCRs formed significantly more large CDR3 similarity clusters than pre-sensitization or healthy control sets, consistent with antigen-driven responses. DPC sensitization did not change how many TCRs were above 1 in 1000 frequency, and no evidence was found of alterations in global repertoire structure.

The library was prepared using RACE. These reads were obtained on a NextSeq 500. Library preparation attached unique molecular identifiers to individual cDNA molecules for quantitative, reproducible TCR counting. Both TCR alpha and TCR beta chains were sequenced from each blood RNA sample. In the source study's methods: Samples had a median of roughly 99,000 TCRs, with a range from about 23,224 to 750,000. The Decombinator software suite was used to annotate the V, J and CDR3 of the TCR reads. Every sample was subsampled to the same number of TCRs (28,000) for the PS versus PT1 abundance plots. Expanded TCRs were defined as absent before sensitization and observed at least eight times at the 2-week time point. The public reads were run again by TCRdb, first through fastp at Q25 and then through MiXCR, and only productive beta chains were kept. Under each unique CDR3 protein, matching rows form one entry showing the most common genes and DNA. The V and J calls, along with clone size, are taken from TCRdb and not from the paper's own processing. For this sample there are roughly 120,000 distinct CDR3 sequences; about an eighth appear just once. The top ten constitute about 0.85% of the sample.

This specimen's time point label, per the study, means: patch test 1, 2 weeks after DPC sensitization. The sample's treatment or condition label, in plain terms: therapeutic diphenylcyclopropenone sensitization with weekly scalp DPC. At each patch-test visit, blood was drawn before the patch test was applied. Eligible patients were aged 18 to 70, diagnosed with alopecia, deemed suitable for DPC therapy, and excluded if pregnant. Total RNA was isolated from unfractionated whole blood collected in Tempus Blood RNA tubes. The CDR3 measures 14 amino acids from cysteine to phenylalanine. The read is trimmed to its CDR3 DNA, 42 bases read in frame from base 1. Per the germline V gene, SGHTA is the CDR1 and FQGNSA is the CDR2. Here V drops 0 bases and J drops 14 bases, and the junction holds 9 bases not matched to any gene.

The source of this sequence is a man between 18 and 35 years old with alopecia areata. Some clones in this sample may be carry-over from other donors' samples. The chain uses TRBV7-2 and TRBJ2-3, and 9 bases in between align with TRBD1. Sequences were derived from whole blood, sampled in connection with sensitization to the hapten diphenylcyclopropenone (DPC). The CDR3 reads as follows: CASSLAEGQGYRYF. The DNA sequence is TGTGCCAGCAGCTTAGCGGAGGGACAGGGATATCGGTATTTT.